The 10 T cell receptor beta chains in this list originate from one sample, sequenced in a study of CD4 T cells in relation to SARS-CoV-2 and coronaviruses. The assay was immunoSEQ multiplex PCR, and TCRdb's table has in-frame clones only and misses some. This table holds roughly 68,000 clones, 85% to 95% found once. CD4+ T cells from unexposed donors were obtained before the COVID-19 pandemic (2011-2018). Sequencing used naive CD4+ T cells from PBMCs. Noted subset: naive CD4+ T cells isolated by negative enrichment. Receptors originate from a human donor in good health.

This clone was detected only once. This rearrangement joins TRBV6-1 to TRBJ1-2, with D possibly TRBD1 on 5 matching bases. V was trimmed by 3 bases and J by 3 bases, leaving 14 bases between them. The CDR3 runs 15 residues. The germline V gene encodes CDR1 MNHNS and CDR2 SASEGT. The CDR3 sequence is CASSDQGFSYYGYTF. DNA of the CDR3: TGTGCCAGCAGTGACCAGGGTTTTAGCTACTATGGCTACACCTTC.

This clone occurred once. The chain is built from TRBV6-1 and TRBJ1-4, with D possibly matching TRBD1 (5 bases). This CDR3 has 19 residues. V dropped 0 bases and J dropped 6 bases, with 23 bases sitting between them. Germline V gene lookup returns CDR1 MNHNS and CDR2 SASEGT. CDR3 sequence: CASSEALLGTVGRDEKLFF. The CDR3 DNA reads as TGTGCCAGCAGTGAAGCGCTTCTGGGGACGGTGGGTAGGGATGAAAAACTGTTTTTT.

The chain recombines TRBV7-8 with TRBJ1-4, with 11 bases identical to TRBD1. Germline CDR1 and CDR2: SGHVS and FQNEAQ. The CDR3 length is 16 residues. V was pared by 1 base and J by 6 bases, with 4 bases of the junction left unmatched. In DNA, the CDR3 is TGTGCCAGCAGCTTAGAAGGGACAGGGGGGTATGAAAAACTGTTTTTT. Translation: CASSLEGTGGYEKLFF.

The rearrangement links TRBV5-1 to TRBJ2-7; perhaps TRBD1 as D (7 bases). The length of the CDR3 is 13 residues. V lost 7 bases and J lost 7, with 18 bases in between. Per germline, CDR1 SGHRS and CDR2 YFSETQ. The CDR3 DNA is TGCGCCAGCGCGGCGGGCAGGGGGGAAGAGCAGTACTTC. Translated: CASAAGRGEEQYF.

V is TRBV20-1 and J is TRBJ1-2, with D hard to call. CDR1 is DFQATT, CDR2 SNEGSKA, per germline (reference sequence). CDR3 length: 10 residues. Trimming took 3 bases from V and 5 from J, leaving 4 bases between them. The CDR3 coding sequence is TGCAGTGCTAGTACATATGGCTACACCTTC. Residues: CSASTYGYTF.

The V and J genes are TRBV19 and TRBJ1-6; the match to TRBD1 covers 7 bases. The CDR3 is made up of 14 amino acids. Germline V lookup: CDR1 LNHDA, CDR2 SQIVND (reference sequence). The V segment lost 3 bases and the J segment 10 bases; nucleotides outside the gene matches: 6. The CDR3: CASSMVQGDSPLHF. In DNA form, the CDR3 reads TGTGCCAGTAGTATGGTTCAGGGGGACTCACCCCTCCACTTT.

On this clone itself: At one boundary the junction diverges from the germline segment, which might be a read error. The DNA for the CDR3 is TGCAGCGTCGAAGGCGGGGCGGGGGCCCTTAACTCCTACAATGAGCAGTTCTTC. Protein: CSVEGGAGALNSYNEQFF. The chain couples TRBV29-1 to TRBJ2-1; the D gene is possibly TRBD2 (7 bases). Germline lookup yields CDR1 SQVTM and CDR2 ANQGSEA. The CDR3 runs to 18 residues.

The CDR3, as DNA: TGTGCCAGCAGCCCATCCAGCGGGGGCTTCTCCGAGCAGTACTTC. Protein sequence: CASSPSSGGFSEQYF. The chain has TRBV7-9 and TRBJ2-7; 8 bases are a match to TRBD2. There are 15 residues in the CDR3. CDR1 and CDR2 from the germline V gene are SEHNR and FQNEAQ (reference sequence). With V trimmed by 5 bases and J by 6 bases, 12 bases remained unmatched.

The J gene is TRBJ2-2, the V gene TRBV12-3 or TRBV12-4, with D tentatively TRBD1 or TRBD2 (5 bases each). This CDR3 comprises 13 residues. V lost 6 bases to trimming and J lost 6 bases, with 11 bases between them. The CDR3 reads CASSRDGAGELFF. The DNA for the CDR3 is TGTGCCAGCAGCAGGGACGGAGCCGGGGAGCTGTTTTTT.

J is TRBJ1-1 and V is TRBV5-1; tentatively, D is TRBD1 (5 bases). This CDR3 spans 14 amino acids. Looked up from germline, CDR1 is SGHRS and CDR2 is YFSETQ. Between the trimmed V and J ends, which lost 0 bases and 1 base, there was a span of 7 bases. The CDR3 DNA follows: TGCGCCAGCAGCTTGGGCAGGGCGAACACTGAAGCTTTCTTT. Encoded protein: CASSLGRANTEAFF.